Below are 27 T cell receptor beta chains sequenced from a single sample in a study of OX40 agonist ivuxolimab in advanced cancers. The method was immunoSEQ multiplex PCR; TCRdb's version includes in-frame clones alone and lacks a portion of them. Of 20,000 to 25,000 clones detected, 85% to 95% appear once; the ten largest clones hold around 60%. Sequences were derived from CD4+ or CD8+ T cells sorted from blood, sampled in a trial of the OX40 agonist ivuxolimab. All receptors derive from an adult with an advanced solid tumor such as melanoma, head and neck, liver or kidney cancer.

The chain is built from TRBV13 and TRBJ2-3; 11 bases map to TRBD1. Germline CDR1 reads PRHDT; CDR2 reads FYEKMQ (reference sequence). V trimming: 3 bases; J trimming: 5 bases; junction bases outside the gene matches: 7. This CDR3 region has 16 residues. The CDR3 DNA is TGTGCCAGCAGCTTGGACGGACAGGGGGCTGTAGATACGCAGTATTTT. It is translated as CASSLDGQGAVDTQYF. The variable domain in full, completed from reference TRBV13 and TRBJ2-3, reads AAGVIQSPRHLIKEKRETATLKCYPIPRHDTVYWYQQGPGQDPQFLISFYEKMQSDKGSIPDRFSAQQFSDYHSELNMSSLELGDSALYFCASSLDGQGAVDTQYFGPGTRLTVL.

CDR3 coding DNA: TGTGCCAGCAGTGAAGAAGACACCATACGACAGGGGGATCTCTACGAGCAGTACTTC. This codes for CASSEEDTIRQGDLYEQYF. The rearrangement joins TRBV6-1 to TRBJ2-7, with 9 bases matching TRBD1. V was clipped by 1 base and J by 3 bases; unmatched bases: 16. CDR1 MNHNS and CDR2 SASEGT come from the germline V gene. The CDR3 spans 19 residues.

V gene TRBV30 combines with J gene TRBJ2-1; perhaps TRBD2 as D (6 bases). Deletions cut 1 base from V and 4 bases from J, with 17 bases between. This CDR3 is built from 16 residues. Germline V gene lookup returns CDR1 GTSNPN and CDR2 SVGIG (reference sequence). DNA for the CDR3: TGTGCCTGGAGTGCCGGGGGTCTGTTTCGATACAATGAGCAGTTCTTC. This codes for CAWSAGGLFRYNEQFF.

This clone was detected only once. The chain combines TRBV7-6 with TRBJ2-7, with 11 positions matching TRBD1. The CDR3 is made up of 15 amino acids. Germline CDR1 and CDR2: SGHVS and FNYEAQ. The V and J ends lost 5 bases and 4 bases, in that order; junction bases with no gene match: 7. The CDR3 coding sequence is TGTGCCAGCAGCCCAGGACAGGGGGCCCGGTACGAGCAGTACTTC. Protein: CASSPGQGARYEQYF.

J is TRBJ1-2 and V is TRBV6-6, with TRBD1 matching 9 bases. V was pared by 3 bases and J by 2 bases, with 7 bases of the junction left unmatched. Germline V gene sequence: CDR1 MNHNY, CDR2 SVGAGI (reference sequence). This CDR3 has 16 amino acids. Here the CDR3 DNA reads TGTGCCAGCAGTTATCCGGGACAGGGAGTAAACTATGGCTACACCTTC. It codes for CASSYPGQGVNYGYTF.

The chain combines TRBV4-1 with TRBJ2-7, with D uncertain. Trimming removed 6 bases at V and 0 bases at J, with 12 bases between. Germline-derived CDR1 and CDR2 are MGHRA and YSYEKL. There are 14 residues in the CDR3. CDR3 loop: CASRPDWGSYEQYF. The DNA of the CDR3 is TGCGCCAGCAGACCCGACTGGGGCTCCTACGAGCAGTACTTC.

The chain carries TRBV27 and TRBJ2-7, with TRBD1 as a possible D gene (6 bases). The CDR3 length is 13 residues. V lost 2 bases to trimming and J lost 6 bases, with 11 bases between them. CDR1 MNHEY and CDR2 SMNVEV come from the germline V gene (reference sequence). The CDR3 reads CASSLHYRAEQYF. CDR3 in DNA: TGTGCCAGCAGTTTACATTACAGGGCCGAGCAGTACTTC.

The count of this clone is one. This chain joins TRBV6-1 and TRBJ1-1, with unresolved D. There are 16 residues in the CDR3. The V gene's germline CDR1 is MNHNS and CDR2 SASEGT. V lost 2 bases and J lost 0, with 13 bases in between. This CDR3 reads CASSENPVGLNTEAFF. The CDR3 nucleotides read TGTGCCAGCAGTGAAAACCCGGTTGGACTGAACACTGAAGCTTTCTTT.

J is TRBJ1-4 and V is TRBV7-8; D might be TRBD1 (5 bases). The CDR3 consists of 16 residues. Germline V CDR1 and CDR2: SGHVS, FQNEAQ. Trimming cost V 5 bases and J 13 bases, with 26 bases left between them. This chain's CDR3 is CASSQEWVRGDEGLFF. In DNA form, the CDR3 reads TGTGCCAGCAGCCAAGAATGGGTTAGGGGAGACGAAGGACTGTTTTTT.

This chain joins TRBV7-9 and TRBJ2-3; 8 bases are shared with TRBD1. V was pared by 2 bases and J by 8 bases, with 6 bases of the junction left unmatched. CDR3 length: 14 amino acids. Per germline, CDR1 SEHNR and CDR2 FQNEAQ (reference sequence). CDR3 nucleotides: TGTGCCAGCAGCTTACCTACAGGGGGTGGTACGCAGTATTTT. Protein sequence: CASSLPTGGGTQYF. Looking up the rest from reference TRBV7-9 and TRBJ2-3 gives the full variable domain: DTGVSQNPRHKITKRGQNVTFRCDPISEHNRLYWYRQTLGQGPEFLTYFQNEAQLEKSRLLSDRFSAERPKGSFSTLEIQRTEQGDSAMYLCASSLPTGGGTQYFGPGTRLTVL.

CDR3 residues: CATRQGAQEQYF. CDR3 sequence (DNA): TGTGCCACGCGGCAGGGGGCTCAAGAGCAGTACTTC. The J gene is TRBJ2-7, the V gene TRBV5-4, with 8 bases lining up with TRBD1. Trimming cost V 9 bases and J 7 bases; bases outside gene matches: 9. From germline, CDR1 is SGHNT and CDR2 YYREEE (reference sequence). The CDR3 is made up of 12 amino acids.

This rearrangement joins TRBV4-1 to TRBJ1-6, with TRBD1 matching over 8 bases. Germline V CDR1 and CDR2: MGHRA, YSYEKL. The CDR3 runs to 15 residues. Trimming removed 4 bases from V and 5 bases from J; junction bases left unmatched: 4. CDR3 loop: CASSPTGGNNSPLHF. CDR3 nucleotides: TGCGCCAGCAGCCCCACAGGGGGTAATAATTCACCCCTCCACTTT.

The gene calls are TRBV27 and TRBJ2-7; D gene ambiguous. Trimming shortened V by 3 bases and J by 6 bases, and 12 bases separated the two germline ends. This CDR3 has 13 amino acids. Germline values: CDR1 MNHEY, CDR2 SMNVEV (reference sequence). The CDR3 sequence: CASSLDGLGEQYF. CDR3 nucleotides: TGTGCCAGCAGTTTGGATGGATTGGGCGAGCAGTACTTC.

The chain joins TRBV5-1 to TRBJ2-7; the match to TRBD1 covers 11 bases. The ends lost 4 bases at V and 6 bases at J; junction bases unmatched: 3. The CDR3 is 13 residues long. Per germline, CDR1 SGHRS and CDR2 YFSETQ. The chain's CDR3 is CASSPGQGVEQYF. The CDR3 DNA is TGCGCCAGCAGCCCGGGACAGGGGGTCGAGCAGTACTTC.

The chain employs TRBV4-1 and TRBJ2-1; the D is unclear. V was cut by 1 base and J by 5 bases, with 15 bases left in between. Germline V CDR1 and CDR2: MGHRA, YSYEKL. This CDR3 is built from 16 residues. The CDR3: CASSQGSGPPNNEQFF. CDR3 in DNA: TGCGCCAGCAGCCAAGGGTCAGGCCCACCTAACAATGAGCAGTTCTTC.

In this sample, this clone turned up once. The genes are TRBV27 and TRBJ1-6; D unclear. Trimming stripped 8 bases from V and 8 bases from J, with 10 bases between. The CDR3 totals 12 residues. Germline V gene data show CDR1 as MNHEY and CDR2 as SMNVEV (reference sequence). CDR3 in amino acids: CASGVSDSPLHF. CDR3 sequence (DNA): TGTGCCAGCGGGGTGTCGGATTCACCCCTCCACTTT.

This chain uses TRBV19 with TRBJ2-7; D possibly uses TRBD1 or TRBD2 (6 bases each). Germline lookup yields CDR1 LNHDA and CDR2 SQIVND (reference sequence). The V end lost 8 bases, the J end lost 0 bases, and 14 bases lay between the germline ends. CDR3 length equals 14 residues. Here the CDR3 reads CASGGDTGSYEQYF. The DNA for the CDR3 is TGTGCCAGTGGAGGGGACACCGGCTCCTACGAGCAGTACTTC.

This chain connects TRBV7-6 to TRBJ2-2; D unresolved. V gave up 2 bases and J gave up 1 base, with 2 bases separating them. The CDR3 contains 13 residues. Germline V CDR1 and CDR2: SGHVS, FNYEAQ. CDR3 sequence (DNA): TGTGCCAGCAGCTTACGGAACACCGGGGAGCTGTTTTTT. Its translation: CASSLRNTGELFF.

Here the CDR3 reads CASSLWVFTGELFF. CDR3 DNA sequence: TGTGCCAGCAGCTTATGGGTTTTCACCGGGGAGCTGTTTTTT. The J gene is TRBJ2-2, the V gene TRBV5-8; D is undetermined. The V gene's germline CDR1 is SGHTS and CDR2 YDEGEE. V was pared by 2 bases and J by 4 bases, with 9 bases between. The CDR3 covers 14 residues.

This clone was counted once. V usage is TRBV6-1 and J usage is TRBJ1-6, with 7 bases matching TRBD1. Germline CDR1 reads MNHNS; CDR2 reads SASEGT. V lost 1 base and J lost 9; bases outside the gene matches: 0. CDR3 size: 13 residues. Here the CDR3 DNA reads TGTGCCAGCAGTGAAGGGGACAGTTCACCCCTCCACTTT. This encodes CASSEGDSSPLHF.

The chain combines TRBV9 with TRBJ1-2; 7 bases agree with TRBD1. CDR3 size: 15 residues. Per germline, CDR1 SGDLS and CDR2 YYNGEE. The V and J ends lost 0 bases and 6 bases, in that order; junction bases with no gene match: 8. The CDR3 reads CASSVEAGGWNGYTF. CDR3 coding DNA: TGTGCCAGCAGCGTAGAGGCAGGGGGATGGAATGGCTACACCTTC.

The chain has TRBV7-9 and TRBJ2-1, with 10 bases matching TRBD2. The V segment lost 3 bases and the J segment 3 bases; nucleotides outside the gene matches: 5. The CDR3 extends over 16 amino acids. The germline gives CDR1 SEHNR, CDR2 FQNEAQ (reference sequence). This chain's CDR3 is CASSFWTSGDYNEQFF. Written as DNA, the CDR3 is TGTGCCAGCAGCTTTTGGACTAGCGGCGACTACAATGAGCAGTTCTTC.

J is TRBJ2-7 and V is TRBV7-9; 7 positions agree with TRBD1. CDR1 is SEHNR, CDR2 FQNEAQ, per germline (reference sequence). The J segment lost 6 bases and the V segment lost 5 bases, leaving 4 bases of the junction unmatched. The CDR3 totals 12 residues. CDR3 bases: TGTGCCAGCAGCCCACAGGGGCTCGAGCAGTACTTC. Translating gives CASSPQGLEQYF.

The CDR3 here is CATMDRVDSPLHF. DNA for the CDR3: TGTGCCACCATGGACAGGGTCGATTCACCCCTCCACTTT. This chain connects TRBV6-5 to TRBJ1-6; 8 bases are a match to TRBD1. This CDR3 is built from 13 residues. V was pared by 10 bases and J by 8 bases, with 7 bases of the junction left unmatched. Germline CDR1 MNHEY, CDR2 SVGAGI.

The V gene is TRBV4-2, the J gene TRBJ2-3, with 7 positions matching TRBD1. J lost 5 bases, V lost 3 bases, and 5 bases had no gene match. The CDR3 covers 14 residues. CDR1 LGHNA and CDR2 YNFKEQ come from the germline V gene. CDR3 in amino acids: CASSQTGTKDTQYF. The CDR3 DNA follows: TGTGCCAGCAGCCAGACAGGGACCAAAGATACGCAGTATTTT.

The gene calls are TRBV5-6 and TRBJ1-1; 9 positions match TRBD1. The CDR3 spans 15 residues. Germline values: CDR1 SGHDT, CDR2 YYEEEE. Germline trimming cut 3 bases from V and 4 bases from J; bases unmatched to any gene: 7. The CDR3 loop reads CASSYGTGLGTEAFF. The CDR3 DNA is TGTGCCAGCAGCTACGGGACAGGGTTGGGCACTGAAGCTTTCTTT.

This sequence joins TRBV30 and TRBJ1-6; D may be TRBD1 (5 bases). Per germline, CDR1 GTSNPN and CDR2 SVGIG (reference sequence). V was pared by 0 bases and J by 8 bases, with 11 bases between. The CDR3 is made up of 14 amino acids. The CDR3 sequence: CAWSVTGWYSPLHF. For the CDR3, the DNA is TGTGCCTGGAGTGTAACAGGATGGTATTCACCCCTCCACTTT.